This TCR beta chain was sequenced for a study of blood T cells in healthy people across ages. Study summary: About one barcoded beta molecule was captured per two T cells (by template switching).

Next came a second PCR, run for about 7 to 12 cycles, which used a sample-barcoded 5' primer along with a J-beta primer mix. Using its own MiXCR run on the 5' RACE reads, TCRdb lists one record per CDR3 protein. The table shows roughly 790,000 distinct CDR3 sequences, with roughly 47% occurring only once. Donors were systemically healthy Caucasian individuals from Russia aged about 6 to 95 years. The study isolated at least 6 million PBMCs from each sample. To note about this clonotype: The antigen is not known.

This CDR3 is 14 amino acids long. V shed 2 bases and J shed 3 bases, with 10 bases lying between them. The study, taken as a whole, reports: Older age went with lower TCR beta diversity per million T cells, in a roughly linear way.

The TCR was taken from a woman aged 60-75 years in good health. Sequencing was carried out using blood. The chain couples TRBV12-3 or TRBV12-4 to TRBJ1-1; D may be TRBD1 (5 bases). The CDR3 nucleotides are TGTGCCAGCAGTTTATCAGGAGGGGACACTGAAGCTTTCTTT. Its protein is CASSLSGGDTEAFF.